The T cell receptor (beta chain) described here comes from a study of blood T cell repertoires in COVID-19. Study summary: Nucleic acid was either cDNA or gDNA, and it came from T cells, B-cell-depleted T cells, or PBMCs.

There are 13 residues in the CDR3. Germline CDR1 reads MDHEN; CDR2 reads SYDVKM. Trimming cost V 9 bases and J 5 bases; bases outside gene matches: 8. Method: immunoSEQ multiplex PCR; TCRdb's copy keeps in-frame clones and lacks some. Found here are roughly 15,000 clones, more than 65% of them singletons; the top ten hold roughly 28%. The receptor was derived from a woman in her fifties or sixties with active or convalescent COVID-19. Sequenced sample: peripheral blood. The chain joins TRBV28 to TRBJ2-7; 9 bases line up with TRBD1. The DNA for the CDR3 is TGTGCCAGTGCCCCCGGACAGGGGAACGAGCAGTACTTC. Residues: CASAPGQGNEQYF.